These T cell receptor beta chains were read from a single sample in a study of cytomegalovirus exposure and HLA in healthy donors. Sequencing was performed with immunoSEQ multiplex PCR; in TCRdb, only in-frame clones are kept and a portion is missing. The sample contains 150,000 to 180,000 clones, around 84% of which appear only once. Source material: PBMCs. These TCRs come from a human donor in good health. The conserved cysteine and the conserved F or W are not part of the CDR3 here. Clone size is stated in some rows and not others, as once, few, many or a class when expanded.

cdr3_aa v_call clone_size cdr3_length
ASSWQPREKLF TRBV7-9 - 11
ASLMTRDSNYGYT TRBV6-5 - 13
ASSQDPLATYEQY TRBV4-3 - 13
ASSRDRGVYEQY TRBV6-5 once 12
ASSDGQINYGYT TRBV2 - 12
ATSLPGTGVLTGELF TRBV28 - 15
ASSSSSLGTGNNPGYGYT TRBV5-1 once 18
ASSLGQGLPYGYT TRBV7-2 - 13
ASSYSDSRRGYT TRBV6-5 - 12
ASSLITTGRGYT TRBV7-9 - 12
ASSPSGSPREQF TRBV7-3 - 12
SVKRVTATNTEAF TRBV29-1 - 13
ATSRGTGSLNQETQY TRBV15 - 15
ASTLDSQETQY TRBV6-7 - 11
ASSLQGHSGANVLT TRBV5-6 - 14